This entry is about one TCR beta chain. This clone was picked up one time. It lacks a known antigen. Base qualities were left out, and no much larger clone turns up one base away. From cysteine to phenylalanine, the CDR3 is 16 amino acids long. Here the CDR3 DNA is all that survives: 48 bases in frame from base 1. V and J are truncated by 0 bases and 2 bases respectively, leaving an intervening sequence of 12 bases. The germline V gene (reference sequence) provides CDR1 SGHKS and CDR2 YYEKEE. This sample was included in a study of cytomegalovirus exposure and HLA in healthy donors (dated by TCRdb to the late 2010s). With regard to the full study: According to an earlier analysis of around 600 of the donors, some 180 million T cells yielded 90 million to 140 million unique TCR beta sequences and roughly 280 Gb of sequence data. A later genetic analysis used genome-wide SNP genotypes for about 65% of the 666 donors, treating that subset as a discovery cohort. Among around 400 genotyped donors of the cohort, an average of around 240,000 unique TCR beta nucleotide sequences was sequenced per donor, of which approximately 18% were non-productive. Donor age, sex, ethnicity and CMV serostatus were compiled together with the repertoire data. Rather than drawing on any new phenotypic data, the later analysis identified candidate immune exposures from TCR beta sequences and the way those sequences occurred across donors. A later analysis re-analyzed previously published TCR beta repertoires from 660 or so donors and added high-resolution HLA genotyping to study TCR occurrence patterns. Among the 398 genotyped donors, approximately 77% belonged to the genetic ancestry cluster associated with self-reported Caucasian donors. The study aimed to test whether cataloging public T cell receptors could reveal signatures of past pathogen exposure. Both class I and class II loci were covered by HLA typing, at four-digit resolution. An earlier analysis of 587 of the donors used high-throughput TCR beta sequencing to judge whether each TCR beta V gene segment behaved as functional or pseudogenic. Four or five DR-DQ haplotypes were handled as single units for association and clustering because linkage in the cohort was strong. Every discovery cohort repertoire had been produced on one sequencing platform. Along with the roughly 700-subject first cohort, a separate validation cohort of over a hundred different subjects was used. An early release covering about 600 HLA-typed donors comprised about 290 gigabases of sequencing data and some 79 million unique TCR sequences. The study used immunosequencing to profile the T cell repertoires of approximately 630 subjects and linked those repertoires to cytomegalovirus serostatus. To predict cytomegalovirus infection status, the study brought together high-throughput TCR immunosequencing, statistical association of individual TCRs with disease status, and machine learning. The number of typed donors differed by locus: roughly 629-640 for A, B, C, DRB1 and DQB1; some 500 for DQA1; 606 for DPA1; and around 470 for DPB1.

The cohort was made up of 650 to 700 healthy bone marrow donors. At the time of sampling, all cohort members were nominally healthy, though unrecorded immune exposures were likely present. The donor was CMV seropositive and was included in the group of 250 to 300 seropositive cohort members. A peripheral blood sample was provided by each donor, and peripheral blood mononuclear cells were used for TCR beta sequencing. The Qiagen DNeasy Blood Extraction Kit was used to extract genomic DNA from the blood cell samples. Library generation was performed with the immunoSEQ multiplex PCR assay. For the multiplex PCR, a mixture combining 60 forward primers for TCR Vbeta segments and 13 reverse primers for TCR Jbeta segments was used. The CDR3 region of rearranged TCR beta genes was amplified from genomic DNA with a multiplex PCR assay. On the Illumina HiSeq System, the amplified TCR beta libraries were sequenced as 87-base-pair reads. Turning to the authors' computational methods: In a later analysis, some 80 million unique TCR beta chains were counted across the roughly 670 repertoires, and approximately 9.9 million of these chains were shared by at least two donors. To remove PCR and sequencing errors, raw reads were error-corrected and collapsed into unique sequences using a nearest-neighbor algorithm that merged closely related sequences. CDR3 sequences were aligned to IMGT reference sequences to assign V, D and J gene segments. For a sequence to be retained, a match of at least six nucleotides to both a V gene segment and a J gene segment was required. A rearrangement counted as productive if the CDR3 had no stop codons and remained in frame with V and J, and every other rearrangement counted as non-productive. Following IMGT convention, CDR3 was defined as the stretch from the second conserved V-encoded cysteine to the conserved J-encoded phenylalanine. The earlier analysis of a few hundred of the donors excluded any sequence lacking an unambiguous match to a single V gene segment. An earlier analysis of several hundred of the donors called V segments functional above 56.7% productive rearrangements and segregating when the between-donor standard deviation exceeded 5%. A statistical classification framework was built to diagnose cytomegalovirus status from the catalog of TCR beta chain sequences. V and J gene assignment, in a later analysis, came from comparing TCR nucleotide sequences with IMGT/GENE-DB human TR gene sequences. Using the TCRdist pipeline, a later analysis assigned CDR3 sequences along with most-parsimonious VDJ recombination scenarios. A later analysis defined each TCR beta chain by its CDR3 amino acid sequence plus V-gene family, and excluded reads lacking a unique V-gene family. In a later analysis, a few hundred highly shared, low-generation-probability nucleotide sequences were removed to address suspected cross-contamination and a sequencing artifact. In a later analysis, a clonal expansion index for each public chain was calculated from normalized within-repertoire ranks of inferred template counts. Generation probabilities in a later analysis came from a VDJ recombination model fitted to out-of-frame rearrangements, and those results were checked against IGoR. Hypergeometric tests were used in a later analysis to score TCR-TCR, TCR-HLA and TCR-CMV co-occurrence, with a repertoire-size bias correction applied to the TCR pairs. A later analysis estimated false discovery rates by permuting HLA or CMV assignments 20 times. In a later analysis, co-occurring TCRs were grouped using DBSCAN, with TCRdist sequence similarity added in when clustering inside HLA-allele-positive subsets. For co-occurrence clustering, repertoires with fewer than 30,000 or more than 120,000 public chains were excluded, along with roughly 5 repertoires with anomalous nucleotide sharing. This is the immuneACCESS table as TCRdb keeps it, with only in-frame sequences that have V and J called. A part of the clones is gone; compared with another copy, unresolved V genes explain less than half, and the rest is unexplained. That table supplies the V and J calls and clone size; D and trimming were determined from the DNA. The sample includes roughly 120,000 clones, with 70% to 85% observed a single time. The ten largest account for about 5% of the sample.

Broad study findings and their caveats: According to a later analysis, TCR association rates differed among HLA loci, with DRB1 alleles showing the most associated TCRs and HLA-C alleles showing the fewest. Immune exposure information for the cohort was limited to CMV serostatus. While some public TCRs were present in many individuals, most TCR sequences turned up only very rarely across donors. Correlated functional status among segregating V segments might reflect linkage disequilibrium, but an unknown experimental factor could not be ruled out. About 17 rarely observed V segments, including chromosome 9 orphons, were excluded from the earlier analysis of several hundred of the donors because counts were too low. In an earlier analysis of roughly 560 of the donors, most TCR beta V segments were observed in productive rearrangements about 90% or about 30% of the time, broadly matching IMGT annotations. Compared with the approximately 700-donor mean, donors in an Asian-associated ancestry cluster had fewer N-insertions in productive TCRs, according to a later genetic analysis. HLA typing was unavailable for some donors at each locus, so association tests used only the typed subset. A further reported finding was that TCR beta sequences accurately predicted the HLA-A and HLA-B alleles for most subjects in the first cohort. It was suggested by the authors that the approach could potentially be generalized to other disease states and immunological phenotypes. Some IMGT-functional V segments, including TRBV6-2 and TRBV6-3, could not be distinguished by the 87-base-pair reads and were therefore excluded. A later analysis found that most CMV-associated TCR beta chains appeared HLA-restricted, with HLA associations seemingly driven largely by CMV exposure. A cluster of highly shared sequence variants was judged likely to represent a technical artifact of the sequencing pipeline. In a later analysis, several top co-occurrence clusters were reported to appear linked to parvovirus B19, influenza, CMV and Epstein-Barr virus. Sequencing depth was assumed to be roughly uniform across donors in the presence/absence analyses, though that assumption may not hold. The study gave a list of about 160 TCR beta chains associated with cytomegalovirus. In both the original and validation cohorts, the classifier was reported to diagnose cytomegalovirus status with high specificity and sensitivity. V-gene and J-gene trimming of TCR beta chains was associated with a missense DCLRE1C variant in a later genetic analysis, and the association was replicated in an independent cohort. In vitro tests confirmed that three of the cytomegalovirus-associated TCR beta chains recognize cytomegalovirus antigens. When HLA alleles, especially DR and DQ, strongly co-occurred, TCR associations were difficult to assign to individual alleles. A later analysis found that HLA-associated TCR beta chains were more clonally expanded and had lower generation probabilities than equally common non-associated chains. A later analysis associated 17,000 or so TCR beta sequences with specific HLA alleles at a false discovery rate of 0.05. Only TCR beta chains were sequenced in this cohort, and the absence of alpha or paired-chain data limited detectable features.

Source material: PBMCs. The chain is encoded by TRBV5-5 joined to TRBJ1-5; confidence is insufficient to name the D gene. The TCR comes from a man aged 45-65 years in good health and CMV-seropositive. Read as DNA, the sequence is TGTGCCAGCAGCTTGGCCCCCGCGGTCGGCAATCAGCCCCAGCATTTT. Its amino acids are CASSLAPAVGNQPQHF.